The T cell receptor (beta chain) described here comes from a study of radiation and T cells in renal cell carcinoma. Study findings and constraints: Top tumor clonotypes rose in blood 2 weeks post-radiation, then contracted.

Specified time point: baseline pretreatment blood. Regarding treatment: 15 Gy SBRT to primary tumor, nephrectomy 4 weeks later. The tumor was a clear cell renal cell carcinoma. V lost 2 bases to trimming and J lost 4 bases, with 17 bases between them. Germline V gene data show CDR1 as LNHDA and CDR2 as SQIVND (reference sequence). This CDR3 has 16 residues. On this clone: Antigen: not known.

The assay was immunoSEQ multiplex PCR, and TCRdb's table has in-frame clones only and misses some. Among 110,000 to 150,000 clones listed, over 80% were seen once. This material consisted of blood, taken from a patient whose treatment included radiotherapy and nephrectomy. The rearrangement uses TRBV19 and TRBJ1-2; D remains ambiguous. This TCR was recovered from a woman in her forties or fifties with renal cell carcinoma. Written as DNA, the CDR3 is TGTGCCAGTAGTATACCGGGTCCTACGTTGCCCTATGGCTACACCTTC. This sequence encodes CASSIPGPTLPYGYTF.